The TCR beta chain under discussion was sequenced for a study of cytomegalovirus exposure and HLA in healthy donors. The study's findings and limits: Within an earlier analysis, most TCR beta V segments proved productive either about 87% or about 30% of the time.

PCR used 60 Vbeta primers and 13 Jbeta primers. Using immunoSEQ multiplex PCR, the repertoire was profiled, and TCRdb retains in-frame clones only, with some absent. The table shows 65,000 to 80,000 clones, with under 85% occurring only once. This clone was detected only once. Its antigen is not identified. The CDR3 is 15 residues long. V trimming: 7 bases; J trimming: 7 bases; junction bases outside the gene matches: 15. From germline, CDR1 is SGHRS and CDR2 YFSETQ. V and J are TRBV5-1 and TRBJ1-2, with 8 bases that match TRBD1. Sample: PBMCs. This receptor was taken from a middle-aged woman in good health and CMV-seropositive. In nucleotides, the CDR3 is TGCGCCAGCCACCCCGGGACAGGACCCGGAGTTGGCTACACCTTC. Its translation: CASHPGTGPGVGYTF. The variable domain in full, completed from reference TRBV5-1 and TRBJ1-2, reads KAGVTQTPRYLIKTRGQQVTLSCSPISGHRSVSWYQQTPGQGLQFLFEYFSETQRNKGNFPGRFSGRQFSNSRSEMNVSTLELGDSALYLCASHPGTGPGVGYTFGSGTRLTVV.